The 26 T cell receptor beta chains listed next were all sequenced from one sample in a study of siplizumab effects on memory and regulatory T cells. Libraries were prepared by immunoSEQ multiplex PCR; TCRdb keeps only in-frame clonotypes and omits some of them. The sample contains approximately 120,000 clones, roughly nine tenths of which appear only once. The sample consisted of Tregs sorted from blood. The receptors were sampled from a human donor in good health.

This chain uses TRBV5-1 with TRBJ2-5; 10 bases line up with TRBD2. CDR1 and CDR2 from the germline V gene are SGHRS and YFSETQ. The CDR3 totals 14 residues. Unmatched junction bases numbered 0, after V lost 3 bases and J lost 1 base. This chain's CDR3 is CASSSSGGQETQYF. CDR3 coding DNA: TGCGCCAGCAGCTCTAGCGGGGGCCAAGAGACCCAGTACTTC.

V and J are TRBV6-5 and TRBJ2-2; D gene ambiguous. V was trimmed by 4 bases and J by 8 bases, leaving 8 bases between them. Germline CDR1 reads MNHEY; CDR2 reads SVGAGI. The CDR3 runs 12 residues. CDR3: CASSSFGGELFF. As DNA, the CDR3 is TGTGCCAGCAGTTCGTTTGGGGGGGAGCTGTTTTTT.

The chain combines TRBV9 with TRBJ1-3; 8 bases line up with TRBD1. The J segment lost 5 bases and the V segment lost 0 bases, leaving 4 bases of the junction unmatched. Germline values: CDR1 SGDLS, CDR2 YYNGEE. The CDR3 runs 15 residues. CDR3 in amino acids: CASSVAGQARNTIYF. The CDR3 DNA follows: TGTGCCAGCAGCGTAGCGGGACAGGCCAGAAACACCATATATTTT.

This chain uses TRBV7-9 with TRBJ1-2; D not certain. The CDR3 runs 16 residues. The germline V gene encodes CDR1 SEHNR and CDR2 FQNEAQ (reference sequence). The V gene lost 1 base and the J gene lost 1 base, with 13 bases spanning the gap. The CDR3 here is CASSLGSNTLNYGYTF. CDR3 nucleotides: TGTGCCAGCAGCTTAGGGTCCAACACACTTAACTATGGCTACACCTTC. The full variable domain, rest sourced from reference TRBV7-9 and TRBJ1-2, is DTGVSQNPRHKITKRGQNVTFRCDPISEHNRLYWYRQTLGQGPEFLTYFQNEAQLEKSRLLSDRFSAERPKGSFSTLEIQRTEQGDSAMYLCASSLGSNTLNYGYTFGSGTRLTVV.

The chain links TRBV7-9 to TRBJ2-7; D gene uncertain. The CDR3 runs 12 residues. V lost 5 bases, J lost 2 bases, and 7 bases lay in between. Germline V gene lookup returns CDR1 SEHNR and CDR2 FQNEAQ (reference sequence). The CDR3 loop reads CASSPVAYEQYF. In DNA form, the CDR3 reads TGTGCCAGCAGCCCAGTAGCCTACGAGCAGTACTTC.

In nucleotides, the CDR3 is TGTGCCAGCAGCTTTGGGCCGCAGGAGACCCAGTACTTC. Translated, it gives CASSFGPQETQYF. The chain recombines TRBV7-2 with TRBJ2-5; D gene unclear. The CDR3 runs to 13 residues. Germline V gene data show CDR1 as SGHTA and CDR2 as FQGNSA. The V end lost 3 bases, the J end lost 5 bases, and 10 bases lay between the germline ends.

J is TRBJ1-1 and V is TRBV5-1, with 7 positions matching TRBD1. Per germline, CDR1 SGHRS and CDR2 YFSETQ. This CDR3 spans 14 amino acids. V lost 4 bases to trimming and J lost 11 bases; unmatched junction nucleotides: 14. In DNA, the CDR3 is TGCGCCAGCAGCGGACCGGGACAGATGGGTATGGCTTTCTTT. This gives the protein CASSGPGQMGMAFF.

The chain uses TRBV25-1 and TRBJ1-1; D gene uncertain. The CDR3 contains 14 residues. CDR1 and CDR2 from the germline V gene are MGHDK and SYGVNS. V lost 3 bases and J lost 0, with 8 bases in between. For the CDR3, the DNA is TGTGCCAGCAGTGACCAGACCCTGAACACTGAAGCTTTCTTT. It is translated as CASSDQTLNTEAFF.

The DNA of the CDR3 is TGTGCCAACCCCAGGACAGGGTTATCAGATACGCAGTATTTT. Translating it yields CANPRTGLSDTQYF. The V call is TRBV18, the J call TRBJ2-3; TRBD1 matches at 8 bases. This CDR3 has 14 amino acids. Trimming at V came to 10 bases and at J to 4 bases, leaving 10 bases not matched to a gene. The germline V gene encodes CDR1 KGHSH and CDR2 LQKENI.

The DNA of the CDR3 is TGTGCCAGCAGCTACATTCCGGGACAGGGTTACACAGATACGCAGTATTTT. Translated: CASSYIPGQGYTDTQYF. V gene TRBV11-1 combines with J gene TRBJ2-3; TRBD1 aligns across 9 bases. The CDR3 consists of 17 residues. Germline V lookup: CDR1 SGHAT, CDR2 FQDESV (reference sequence). V trimming: 4 bases; J trimming: 2 bases; junction bases outside the gene matches: 10. The variable domain in full, with the rest retrieved from reference TRBV11-1 and TRBJ2-3, is EAEVAQSPRYKITEKSQAVAFWCDPISGHATLYWYRQILGQGPELLVQFQDESVVDDSQLPKDRFSAERLKGVDSTLKIQPAELGDSAMYLCASSYIPGQGYTDTQYFGPGTRLTVL.

The CDR3 nucleotides read TGTGCCAGCAGCTTAAGGGAGACCCAGTACTTC. Its translation is CASSLRETQYF. The chain uses TRBV11-1 and TRBJ2-5; no clear D gene. CDR1 and CDR2 (germline): SGHAT, FQDESV (reference sequence). Trimming removed 2 bases from V and 5 bases from J, with 3 bases in between. The CDR3 totals 11 residues.

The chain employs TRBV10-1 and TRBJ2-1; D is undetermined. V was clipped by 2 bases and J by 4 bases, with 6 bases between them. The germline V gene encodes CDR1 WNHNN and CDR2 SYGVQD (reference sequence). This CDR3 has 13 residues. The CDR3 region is CASSEAPYNEQFF. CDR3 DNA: TGCGCCAGCAGTGAGGCACCTTACAATGAGCAGTTCTTC.

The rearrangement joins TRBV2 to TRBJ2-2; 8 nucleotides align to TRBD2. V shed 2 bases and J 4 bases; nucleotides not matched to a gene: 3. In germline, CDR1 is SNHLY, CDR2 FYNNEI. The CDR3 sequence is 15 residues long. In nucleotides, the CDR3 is TGTGCCAGCAGTGAACTAGCGGGCCTCACCGGGGAGCTGTTTTTT. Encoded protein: CASSELAGLTGELFF.

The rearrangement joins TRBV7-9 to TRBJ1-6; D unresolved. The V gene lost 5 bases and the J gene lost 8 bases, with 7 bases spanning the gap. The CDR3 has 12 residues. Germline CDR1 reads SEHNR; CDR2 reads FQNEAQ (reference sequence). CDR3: CASSHSDSPLHF. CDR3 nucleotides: TGTGCCAGCAGCCACAGCGATTCACCCCTCCACTTT.

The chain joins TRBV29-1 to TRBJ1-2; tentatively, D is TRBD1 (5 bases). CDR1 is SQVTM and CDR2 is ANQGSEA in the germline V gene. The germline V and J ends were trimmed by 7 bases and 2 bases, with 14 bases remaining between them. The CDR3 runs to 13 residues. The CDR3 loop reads CSDTQGSNYGYTF. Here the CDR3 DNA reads TGCAGCGATACCCAGGGCTCCAACTATGGCTACACCTTC.

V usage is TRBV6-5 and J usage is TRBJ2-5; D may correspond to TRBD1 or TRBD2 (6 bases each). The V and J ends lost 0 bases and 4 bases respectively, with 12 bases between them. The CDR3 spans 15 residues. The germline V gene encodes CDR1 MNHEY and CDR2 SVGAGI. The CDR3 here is CASSYSGGLSETQYF. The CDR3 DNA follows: TGTGCCAGCAGTTACTCTGGGGGGCTTTCAGAGACCCAGTACTTC.

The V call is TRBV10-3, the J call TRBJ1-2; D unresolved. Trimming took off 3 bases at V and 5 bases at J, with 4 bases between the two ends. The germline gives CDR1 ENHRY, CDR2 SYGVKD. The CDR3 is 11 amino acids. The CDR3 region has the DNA TGTGCCATCAGTGACGGTTATGGCTACACCTTC. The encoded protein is CAISDGYGYTF.

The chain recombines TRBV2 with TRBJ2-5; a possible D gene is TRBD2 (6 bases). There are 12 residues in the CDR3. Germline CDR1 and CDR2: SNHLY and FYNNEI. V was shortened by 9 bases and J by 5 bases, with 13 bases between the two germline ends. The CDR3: CASKGSGETQYF. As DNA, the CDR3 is TGTGCCAGTAAGGGGAGCGGGGAGACCCAGTACTTC. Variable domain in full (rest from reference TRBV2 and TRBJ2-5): EPEVTQTPSHQVTQMGQEVILRCVPISNHLYFYWYRQILGQKVEFLVSFYNNEISEKSEIFDDQFSVERPDGSNFTLKIRSTKLEDSAMYFCASKGSGETQYFGPGTRLLVL.

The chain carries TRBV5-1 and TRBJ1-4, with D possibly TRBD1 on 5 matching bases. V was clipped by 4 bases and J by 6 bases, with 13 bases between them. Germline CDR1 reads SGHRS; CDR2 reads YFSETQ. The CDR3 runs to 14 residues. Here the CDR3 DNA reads TGCGCCAGCAGCCTGAGGGGTGGAGATGAAAAACTGTTTTTT. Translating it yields CASSLRGGDEKLFF.

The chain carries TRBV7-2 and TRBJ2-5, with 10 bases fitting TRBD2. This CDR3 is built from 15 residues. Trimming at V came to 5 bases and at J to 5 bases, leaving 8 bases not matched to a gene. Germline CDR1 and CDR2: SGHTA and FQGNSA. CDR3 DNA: TGTGCCAGCAGCCGGCTAGCGGGGGAGGGGGAGACCCAGTACTTC. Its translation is CASSRLAGEGETQYF.

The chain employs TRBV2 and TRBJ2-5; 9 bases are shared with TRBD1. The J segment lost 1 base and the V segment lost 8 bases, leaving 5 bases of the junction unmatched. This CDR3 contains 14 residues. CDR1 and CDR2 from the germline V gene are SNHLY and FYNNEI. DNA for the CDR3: TGTGCCAGCCGACAGGGGGTGTCCCAAGAGACCCAGTACTTC. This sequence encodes CASRQGVSQETQYF.

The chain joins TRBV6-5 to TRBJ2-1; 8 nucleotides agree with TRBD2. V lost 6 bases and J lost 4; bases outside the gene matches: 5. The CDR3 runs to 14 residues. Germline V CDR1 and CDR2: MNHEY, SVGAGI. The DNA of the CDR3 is TGTGCCAGCAGCGTTAGCGGGACATACAATGAGCAGTTCTTC. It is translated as CASSVSGTYNEQFF.

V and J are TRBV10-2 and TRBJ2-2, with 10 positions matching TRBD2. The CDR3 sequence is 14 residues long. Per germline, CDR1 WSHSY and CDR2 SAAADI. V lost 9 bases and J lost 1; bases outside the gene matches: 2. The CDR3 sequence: CASRTSGNTGELFF. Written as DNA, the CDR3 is TGCGCCAGTCGGACTAGCGGGAACACCGGGGAGCTGTTTTTT.

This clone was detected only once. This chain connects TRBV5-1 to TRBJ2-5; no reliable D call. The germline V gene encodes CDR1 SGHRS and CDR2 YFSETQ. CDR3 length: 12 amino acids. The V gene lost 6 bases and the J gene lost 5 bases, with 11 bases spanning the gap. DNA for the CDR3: TGCGCCAGCACCTCAGCGTTGGAGACCCAGTACTTC. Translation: CASTSALETQYF.

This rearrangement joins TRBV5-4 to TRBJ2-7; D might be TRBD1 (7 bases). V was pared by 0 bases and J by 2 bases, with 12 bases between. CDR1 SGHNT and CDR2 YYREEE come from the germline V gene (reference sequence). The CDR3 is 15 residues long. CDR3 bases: TGTGCCAGCAGCTTGGGGGGGGACAGAGCCTACGAGCAGTACTTC. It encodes CASSLGGDRAYEQYF. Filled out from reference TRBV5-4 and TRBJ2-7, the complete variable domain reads ETGVTQSPTHLIKTRGQQVTLRCSSQSGHNTVSWYQQALGQGPQFIFQYYREEENGRGNFPPRFSGLQFPNYSSELNVNALELDDSALYLCASSLGGDRAYEQYFGPGTRLTVT.

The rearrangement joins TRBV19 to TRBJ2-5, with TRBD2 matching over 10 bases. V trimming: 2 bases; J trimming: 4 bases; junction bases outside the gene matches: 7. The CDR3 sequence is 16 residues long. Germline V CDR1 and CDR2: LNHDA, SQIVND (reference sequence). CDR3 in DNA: TGTGCCAGTAGTATAATCCCTAGCGGGGGACCAGAGACCCAGTACTTC. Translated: CASSIIPSGGPETQYF.